Shown below are 31 T cell receptor beta chains from a single sample sequenced in a study of T cells after yellow fever vaccination. TCRdb analysed the 5' RACE reads with MiXCR anew, one entry per CDR3 protein. The sample lists under 500,000 distinct CDR3 sequences, around 20% seen once, with roughly a sixth in the top ten. The specimen comprised PBMCs, sampled before the yellow fever booster vaccination. These receptors were collected from a young man who received the YFV17D yellow fever vaccine.

This clonotype showed up just a few times. This chain joins TRBV6-1 and TRBJ2-6; 7 bases align to TRBD1. The CDR3 runs 17 residues. The germline gives CDR1 MNHNS, CDR2 SASEGT. J gave up 4 bases and V 7 bases, and 13 bases lay outside the gene matches. CDR3 sequence reads: CASNPPTGLYGANVLTF. CDR3 coding DNA: TGTGCCAGCAACCCCCCGACAGGGTTGTACGGGGCCAACGTCCTGACTTTC.

This clonotype was picked up many times. The rearrangement joins TRBV20-1 to TRBJ1-1; D is uncertain. Germline CDR1 reads DFQATT; CDR2 reads SNEGSKA (reference sequence). The CDR3 extends over 11 amino acids. V was trimmed by 5 bases and J by 1 base, leaving 5 bases between them. The CDR3 sequence: CSAPGNTEAFF. The DNA of the CDR3 is TGCAGTGCTCCAGGGAACACTGAAGCTTTCTTT.

The V and J genes are TRBV25-1 and TRBJ2-5; 11 bases fit TRBD1. From germline, CDR1 is MGHDK and CDR2 SYGVNS. The CDR3 length is 16 residues. V lost 4 bases and J lost 0; bases outside the gene matches: 4. CDR3 loop: CASSVRDRGDQETQYF. The DNA of the CDR3 is TGTGCCAGCAGTGTCCGGGACAGGGGGGACCAAGAGACCCAGTACTTC.

The CDR3 nucleotides read TGTGCCAGCAGTTACTCGACGAGGGGCGCTTTTAATTCACCCCTCCACTTT. This encodes CASSYSTRGAFNSPLHF. This sequence joins TRBV6-6 and TRBJ1-6; D perhaps matches TRBD1 (5 bases). The CDR3 has 17 amino acids. Germline assignment: CDR1 MNHNY and CDR2 SVGAGI (reference sequence). V gave up 0 bases and J gave up 6 bases, with 15 bases separating them.

This chain links TRBV12-3 or TRBV12-4 with TRBJ2-2; the D is unclear. Trimming removed 2 bases from V and 3 bases from J, with 10 bases in between. The CDR3 extends over 15 amino acids. CDR3 region: CASSLSGFHTGELFF. The CDR3 bases are TGTGCCAGCAGTTTATCGGGCTTTCACACCGGGGAGCTGTTTTTT.

The chain recombines TRBV6-2 or TRBV6-3 with TRBJ2-3; 9 nucleotides align to TRBD2. CDR3 length equals 17 residues. The germline CDR1 and CDR2 sequences are MNHEY and SVGEGT. Trimming took 4 bases from V and 5 from J; bases not matched to a gene: 13. DNA for the CDR3: TGTGCCAGCAGTTCTCCCGTGACTAGCGGCCTAGGAGATACGCAGTATTTT. Translated, it gives CASSSPVTSGLGDTQYF.

The chain uses TRBV4-3 and TRBJ2-1; 7 bases are shared with TRBD2. This CDR3 spans 14 amino acids. V shed 4 bases, J shed 6 bases, and the junction held 6 bases outside the gene matches. Germline V gene sequence: CDR1 LGHNA, CDR2 YSLEER. CDR3 region: CASSPVGGGNEQFF. CDR3 nucleotides: TGCGCCAGCAGCCCCGTTGGCGGGGGCAATGAGCAGTTCTTC.

A remark on this clonotype: An end of the junction does not agree with germline; a read error may underlie this. The J gene is TRBJ2-1, the V gene TRBV3-1; 7 bases agree with TRBD1. Germline lookup yields CDR1 LGHDT and CDR2 YNNKEL (reference sequence). The CDR3 loop spans 15 amino acids. The CDR3 nucleotides are TGTGCCAGCACCCAACCCGGGACAGCCGACGGTGAGCAGTTCTTC. The encoded protein is CASTQPGTADGEQFF.

CDR3 amino acids: CASSYYTGWGEQFF. DNA of the CDR3: TGTGCCAGCAGTTACTATACGGGCTGGGGTGAGCAGTTCTTC. This rearrangement joins TRBV6-5 to TRBJ2-1; no firm D call. Trimming removed 1 base at V and 9 bases at J, with 13 bases between. Germline lookup yields CDR1 MNHEY and CDR2 SVGAGI. CDR3 length equals 14 residues.

This clonotype was found a few times. CDR3 sequence reads: CASSEDRVAYNEQFF. Written as DNA, the CDR3 is TGTGCCAGCAGCGAAGACAGGGTCGCCTACAATGAGCAGTTCTTC. The rearrangement joins TRBV7-8 to TRBJ2-1; 7 nucleotides line up with TRBD1. CDR1 and CDR2 from the germline V gene are SGHVS and FQNEAQ. The V gene end was trimmed by 5 bases and the J gene end by 2 bases; junction bases not matched to a gene: 6. The CDR3 length is 15 residues. The full variable domain, in which reference TRBV7-8 and TRBJ2-1 provide the parts outside the CDR3, is GAGVSQSPRYKVAKRGQDVALRCDPISGHVSLFWYQQALGQGPEFLTYFQNEAQLDKSGLPSDRFFAERPEGSVSTLKIQRTQQEDSAVYLCASSEDRVAYNEQFFGPGTRLTVL.

The chain employs TRBV7-9 and TRBJ2-7; TRBD1 matches 8 bases. Germline CDR1 reads SEHNR; CDR2 reads FQNEAQ (reference sequence). This CDR3 region has 15 residues. Germline trimming cut 1 base from V and 5 bases from J; bases unmatched to any gene: 7. This CDR3 reads CASSLGRQGSHEQYF. The CDR3, as DNA: TGTGCCAGCAGCTTAGGCCGACAGGGGTCTCACGAGCAGTACTTC.

This clonotype was seen a single time. The rearrangement uses TRBV4-1 and TRBJ1-2, with unresolved D. CDR3 length equals 15 residues. Trimming removed 0 bases from V and 3 bases from J, with 11 bases in between. Germline V gives CDR1 MGHRA, CDR2 YSYEKL. The CDR3 coding sequence is TGCGCCAGCAGCCAAGAACGAACAGCTTACTATGGCTACACCTTC. It is translated as CASSQERTAYYGYTF.

This clonotype showed up just a few times. The rearrangement joins TRBV7-9 to TRBJ1-1; D uncertain. CDR1 and CDR2 (germline): SEHNR, FQNEAQ (reference sequence). The CDR3 spans 12 residues. V lost 3 bases and J 4 bases, leaving 6 bases between the germline ends. CDR3 region: CASSFRTTEAFF. The CDR3 DNA reads TGTGCCAGCAGCTTCAGGACCACTGAAGCTTTCTTT.

This clonotype was detected only a few times. The chain joins TRBV3-1 to TRBJ1-6, with D unresolved. Trimming took off 4 bases at V and 12 bases at J, with 13 bases between the two ends. This CDR3 comprises 13 residues. CDR1 and CDR2 from the germline V gene are LGHDT and YNNKEL (reference sequence). As DNA, the CDR3 is TGTGCCAGCAGCCTCTCGGAGAAGGGACCCCTCCACTTT. This gives the protein CASSLSEKGPLHF.

J is TRBJ2-1 and V is TRBV6-2 or TRBV6-3; TRBD1 agrees at 9 bases. In germline, CDR1 is MNHEY, CDR2 SVGEGT. J was trimmed by 5 bases and V by 6 bases; bases with no gene match: 11. The CDR3 has 16 residues. The CDR3 loop is CASRRRPGQGNNEQFF. DNA of the CDR3: TGTGCCAGCAGGCGTCGACCGGGACAGGGAAACAATGAGCAGTTCTTC.

This chain joins TRBV7-3 and TRBJ2-3, with a tentative D call TRBD2 (7 bases). Trimming removed 1 base at V and 6 bases at J, with 17 bases between. The CDR3 totals 16 residues. Per germline, CDR1 SGHTA and CDR2 FQGTGA. CDR3 coding DNA: TGTGCCAGCAGCTTAATGGCGGGGGCCCCTCGCGATACGCAGTATTTT. Its protein product is CASSLMAGAPRDTQYF.

The chain recombines TRBV4-1 with TRBJ1-2; D gene uncertain. This CDR3 contains 14 residues. V gave up 1 base and J gave up 7 bases, with 13 bases separating them. The germline V gene encodes CDR1 MGHRA and CDR2 YSYEKL. The CDR3 spells CASSQGLRLSGYTF. Written as DNA, the CDR3 is TGCGCCAGCAGCCAAGGGTTAAGGTTAAGTGGCTACACCTTC.

The chain joins TRBV7-2 to TRBJ2-1, with TRBD2 matching 15 bases. J gave up 8 bases and V 3 bases, and 14 bases lay outside the gene matches. Germline CDR1 and CDR2: SGHTA and FQGNSA. The CDR3 spans 19 residues. The CDR3 coding sequence is TGTGCCAGCAGCTTGGTTGGACTAGCGGGGGGGCCGATTTGGGATGAGCAGTTCTTC. This encodes CASSLVGLAGGPIWDEQFF. The whole variable domain, filled in from reference TRBV7-2 and TRBJ2-1, reads GAGVSQSPSNKVTEKGKDVELRCDPISGHTALYWYRQSLGQGLEFLIYFQGNSAPDKSGLPSDRFSAERTGGSVSTLTIQRTQQEDSAVYLCASSLVGLAGGPIWDEQFFGPGTRLTVL.

The chain joins TRBV12-3 or TRBV12-4 to TRBJ1-5; D is unresolved. This CDR3 is built from 13 residues. Deletions cut 10 bases from V and 3 bases from J, with 13 bases between. DNA for the CDR3: TGTGCCACCTCCTGGGGTAACAATCAGCCCCAGCATTTT. It specifies CATSWGNNQPQHF.

This clonotype showed up just a few times. This chain joins TRBV12-3 or TRBV12-4 and TRBJ2-4; maybe TRBD2 (7 bases). The CDR3 totals 16 residues. Trimming removed 6 bases from V and 8 bases from J, with 23 bases in between. The CDR3 loop reads CASRRRGGGGLDIQYF. CDR3 nucleotides: TGTGCCAGCAGACGCCGCGGAGGGGGGGGTTTAGACATTCAGTACTTC.

The count of this clonotype is one. The CDR3 region is CAISESPIYEQYF. The CDR3 region has the DNA TGTGCCATCAGTGAGAGTCCGATCTACGAGCAGTACTTC. The gene calls are TRBV10-3 and TRBJ2-7; D unclear. CDR1 ENHRY and CDR2 SYGVKD come from the germline V gene. Trimming stripped 2 bases from V and 3 bases from J, with 8 bases between. The CDR3 has 13 residues.

This chain uses TRBV7-2 with TRBJ2-3, with D unclear. Germline V CDR1 and CDR2: SGHTA, FQGNSA. Deletions cut 4 bases from V and 4 bases from J, with 9 bases between. The CDR3 has 13 residues. CDR3 residues: CASSSLGPDTQYF. The CDR3 coding sequence is TGTGCCAGCAGCTCCCTCGGTCCAGATACGCAGTATTTT.

This clonotype was seen repeatedly, ten times or more. V usage is TRBV4-3 and J usage is TRBJ2-7, with D uncertain. Trimming took 0 bases from V and 5 from J, leaving 11 bases between them. The CDR3 is 14 amino acids. In germline, CDR1 is LGHNA, CDR2 YSLEER. CDR3 region: CASSQDFGIHEQYV. The DNA of the CDR3 is TGCGCCAGCAGCCAAGATTTCGGCATCCACGAGCAGTACGTC.

The J gene is TRBJ1-2, the V gene TRBV5-1; D is unclear. Germline lookup yields CDR1 SGHRS and CDR2 YFSETQ. The CDR3 runs to 16 residues. V lost 0 bases and J 4 bases, leaving 16 bases between the germline ends. The DNA for the CDR3 is TGCGCCAGCAGCTTGGAGGGTGCGGCGGTCGGCTATGGCTACACCTTC. Translation gives CASSLEGAAVGYGYTF. The entire variable domain, with the rest obtained from reference TRBV5-1 and TRBJ1-2, is as follows: KAGVTQTPRYLIKTRGQQVTLSCSPISGHRSVSWYQQTPGQGLQFLFEYFSETQRNKGNFPGRFSGRQFSNSRSEMNVSTLELGDSALYLCASSLEGAAVGYGYTFGSGTRLTVV.

The sample holds a few counts of this clonotype. The V gene is TRBV6-5, the J gene TRBJ1-3; D is possibly TRBD1 (6 bases). Germline-derived CDR1 and CDR2 are MNHEY and SVGAGI. The germline V and J ends were trimmed by 2 bases and 4 bases, with 12 bases remaining between them. CDR3 length equals 15 residues. The chain's CDR3 is CASSYDRKAGNTIYF. CDR3 bases: TGTGCCAGCAGTTACGACAGGAAAGCCGGAAACACCATATATTTT.

This clonotype occurred a few times. V and J are TRBV4-1 and TRBJ2-7; tentative D call: TRBD2 (5 bases). V shed 0 bases and J shed 9 bases, with 12 bases lying between them. CDR1 is MGHRA and CDR2 is YSYEKL in the germline V gene. This CDR3 region has 13 residues. In DNA form, the CDR3 reads TGCGCCAGCAGCCAAGATTTTGGAGCGGCGCAGTACGTC. Translated: CASSQDFGAAQYV.

The rearrangement joins TRBV20-1 to TRBJ2-1; 7 bases are shared with TRBD2. Germline-derived CDR1 and CDR2 are DFQATT and SNEGSKA (reference sequence). Germline trimming cut 6 bases from V and 4 bases from J; bases unmatched to any gene: 6. This CDR3 spans 13 amino acids. CDR3 nucleotides: TGCAGTGCGCCCTCAGCGGGGTACAATGAGCAGTTCTTC. It encodes CSAPSAGYNEQFF.

The chain couples TRBV29-1 to TRBJ1-2; a weak D match, TRBD1 (5 bases). The CDR3 runs to 16 residues. V was pared by 0 bases and J by 0 bases, with 14 bases between. CDR1 SQVTM and CDR2 ANQGSEA come from the germline V gene. CDR3 residues: CSVEDNPGIANYGYTF. CDR3 in DNA: TGCAGCGTTGAAGATAACCCAGGGATAGCTAACTATGGCTACACCTTC. The full variable domain, in which reference TRBV29-1 and TRBJ1-2 provide the parts outside the CDR3, is SAVISQKPSRDICQRGTSLTIQCQVDSQVTMMFWYRQQPGQSLTLIATANQGSEATYESGFVIDKFPISRPNLTFSTLTVSNMSPEDSSIYLCSVEDNPGIANYGYTFGSGTRLTVV.

This clonotype has at least ten counts. The rearrangement links TRBV6-2 or TRBV6-3 to TRBJ1-5; no firm D call. From germline, CDR1 is MNHEY and CDR2 SVGEGT. This CDR3 is built from 14 residues. Deletions cut 8 bases from V and 5 bases from J, with 16 bases between. CDR3 amino acids: CASPDAAPHQPQHF. The CDR3 DNA reads as TGTGCCAGCCCGGATGCGGCCCCCCATCAGCCCCAGCATTTT.

The chain combines TRBV5-1 with TRBJ1-5; D possibly corresponds to TRBD1 (5 bases). Germline V gene sequence: CDR1 SGHRS, CDR2 YFSETQ. Trimming pared 0 bases from V and 9 bases from J, leaving 10 bases between. CDR3 size: 13 residues. CDR3 coding DNA: TGCGCCAGCAGCTTGGAAGGGGAAGGGCCCCAGCATTTT. Translated, it gives CASSLEGEGPQHF. Looking up the rest from reference TRBV5-1 and TRBJ1-5 gives the full variable domain: KAGVTQTPRYLIKTRGQQVTLSCSPISGHRSVSWYQQTPGQGLQFLFEYFSETQRNKGNFPGRFSGRQFSNSRSEMNVSTLELGDSALYLCASSLEGEGPQHFGDGTRLSIL.

This clonotype was detected a few times. The V call is TRBV5-1, the J call TRBJ2-1; unclear D gene. The CDR3 has 15 residues. V lost 0 bases and J 3 bases, leaving 10 bases between the germline ends. Germline-derived CDR1 and CDR2 are SGHRS and YFSETQ. Here the CDR3 reads CASSLASRNYNEQFF. As DNA, the CDR3 is TGCGCCAGCAGCTTGGCTTCGCGGAACTACAATGAGCAGTTCTTC.